Many counts were recorded for the clone carrying this T cell receptor beta chain. Its antigen is still unknown. The library was built for alpha chains, so this beta chain is an off-target read and its size means little. This sample's time point: sample taken at primary tumor resection. Samples were obtained from 70 or so donors, all untreated early-stage non-small cell lung cancer patients. From tumor, nontumor lung or frozen PBMC, whole RNA was taken unsorted for sequencing. TCRdb called the 5' RACE reads again in MiXCR, with one record for every CDR3 protein. The sample lists some 6,700 distinct CDR3 sequences, roughly an eighth occurring once. The data stem from a study of spatial heterogeneity in lung cancer. Across the study: Alpha-chain detections were consistently fewer than beta-chain detections among the sequences. Counts of TCR transcripts in tumor regions correlated strongly with a T cell module score (derived from matched bulk RNA-seq). Findings and caveats of the study: One measure, the expanded intratumoral alpha and beta TCR count, tracked tumor mutation counts.

This CDR3 has 15 residues. V lost 5 bases and J lost 0, with 11 bases in between. CDR1 is LNHDA and CDR2 is SQIVND in the germline V gene (reference sequence). Sample: lung tumor tissue, taken at surgery. This TCR was sampled from a male donor with early-stage non-small cell lung cancer. The chain uses TRBV19 and TRBJ1-5; D is ambiguous. Here the CDR3 reads CASSARGTSNQPQHF. As DNA, the CDR3 is TGTGCCAGTAGTGCTAGAGGCACTAGCAATCAGCCCCAGCATTTT.